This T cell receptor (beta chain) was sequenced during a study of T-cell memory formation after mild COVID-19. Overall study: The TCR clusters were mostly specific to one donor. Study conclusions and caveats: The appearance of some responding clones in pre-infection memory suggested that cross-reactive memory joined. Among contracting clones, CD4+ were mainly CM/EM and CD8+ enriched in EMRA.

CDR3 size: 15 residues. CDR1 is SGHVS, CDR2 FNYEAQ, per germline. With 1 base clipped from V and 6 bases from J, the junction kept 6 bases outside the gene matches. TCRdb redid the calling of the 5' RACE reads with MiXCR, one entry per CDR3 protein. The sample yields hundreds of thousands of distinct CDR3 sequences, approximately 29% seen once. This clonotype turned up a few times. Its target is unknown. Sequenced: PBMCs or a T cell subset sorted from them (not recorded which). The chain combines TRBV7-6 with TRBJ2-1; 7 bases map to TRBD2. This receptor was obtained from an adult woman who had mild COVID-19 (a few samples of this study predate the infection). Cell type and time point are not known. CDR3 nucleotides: TGTGCCAGCAGCTTAGAATCGGGAGGATCCAATGAGCAGTTCTTC. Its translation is CASSLESGGSNEQFF.